Given below is one TCR beta chain in context. Its target is unknown. V lost 5 bases to trimming and J lost 0 bases, with 17 bases between them. The germline V gene has CDR1 LNHDA and CDR2 SQIVND (reference sequence). The CDR3 contains 17 residues. This record comes from a study of T cell responses to AZD1222 COVID-19 vaccine. General study findings and limits: Spike-specific TCR repertoires showed rising breadth and depth after two AZD1222 doses.

TCRdb's table, derived via immunoSEQ multiplex PCR, lists solely in-frame clones and lacks some. The table lists around 140,000 clones, roughly nine tenths of them singletons, with 1.6% in the top ten. J is TRBJ1-5 and V is TRBV19; D uncertain. The receptor was derived from an adult in good health. The sample was peripheral blood, taken on day 0 of AZD1222 vaccination. CDR3 in amino acids: CASSYLPVGVSNQPQHF. The CDR3 nucleotides are TGTGCCAGTAGTTATCTTCCAGTCGGGGTTAGCAATCAGCCCCAGCATTTT.